This T cell receptor (beta chain) was identified during a study of cytotoxic CD8 clonotypes in ibrutinib-treated CLL. Clones were read by immunoSEQ multiplex PCR, and TCRdb kept only the in-frame ones, dropping some. Here the sample spans approximately 70,000 clones, 90% being singletons. Germline V gives CDR1 SNHLY, CDR2 FYNNEI. This CDR3 has 15 amino acids. With 3 bases removed from V and 1 base from J, the gap between germline ends came to 9 bases. A few counts support this clone. What it binds is not known. Findings and caveats of the study: Samples were collected at differing times from sustained-remission and progressing patients. Public clonotypes, found uncommonly, either contracted or stayed stable on treatment. Clonality went higher at ibrutinib response and then dropped back toward baseline at progression.

Sequencing used PBMCs, obtained after 12 months of ibrutinib treatment. The TCR was taken from a human donor with chronic lymphocytic leukemia. This chain connects TRBV2 to TRBJ2-2; D not certain. CDR3 in amino acids: CASSDSWQNTGELFF. The CDR3 bases are TGTGCCAGCAGTGACTCGTGGCAGAACACCGGGGAGCTGTTTTTT. Variable domain in full (rest from reference TRBV2 and TRBJ2-2): EPEVTQTPSHQVTQMGQEVILRCVPISNHLYFYWYRQILGQKVEFLVSFYNNEISEKSEIFDDQFSVERPDGSNFTLKIRSTKLEDSAMYFCASSDSWQNTGELFFGEGSRLTVL.